The T cell receptor (beta chain) under discussion was sequenced for a study of technical replicates of blood from four donors. V was trimmed by 8 bases and J by 1 base, leaving 13 bases between them. Per germline, CDR1 KGHSH and CDR2 LQKENI. The CDR3 has 14 residues. Clones were sequenced by immunoSEQ multiplex PCR, and TCRdb holds only the in-frame ones, with some missing. The data show about 59,000 clones, just over 90% seen once. The sequencing input was PBMCs. V gene TRBV18 combines with J gene TRBJ2-3; TRBD1 might be the D (6 bases). The clonotype was recovered from a human donor in good health. Some clones in this sample may be carry-over from other donors' samples. The CDR3 region is CASGRAGGTDTQYF. The CDR3 DNA reads as TGTGCCAGCGGCCGGGCAGGGGGCACAGATACGCAGTATTTT.